One TCR beta chain is described in this entry. The specificity of this receptor is unknown. The record has no base qualities; no much larger clone is one base away. Peripheral blood CD8+ and CD4+ T cells from healthy donors, Susac syndrome patients and multiple sclerosis patients were profiled using high-throughput TCR beta sequencing. The multiple sclerosis controls were treatment-naive patients whose relapsing-remitting disease, either stable or active, fulfilled the revised McDonald criteria. Bulk CD8+ and CD4+ T cells were purified by magnetic negative isolation, while CD8+ TEMRA cells were enriched using FACS. Blood was collected in EDTA tubes and processed within 24 hours, with PBMCs isolated through density gradient centrifugation. PBMCs destined for TCR sequencing were cryopreserved in liquid nitrogen and later thawed in a 37 °C water bath. The sorted or isolated CD4+, CD8+ and CD8+ TEMRA cells reached a purity of at least 90%.

The sample comes from a study of CD8 T cells in Susac syndrome (dated by TCRdb to the late 2010s). In the study overall: Repertoire sequencing was used to test whether CD8+ T cell activation and differentiation in Susac syndrome was antigen driven. The clonality of the CD8+ T cell repertoire was compared across around twelve healthy donors, about 14 Susac syndrome patients and about 16 multiple sclerosis patients. General study outcomes and caveats: The TCR sequencing and HLA analysis was acknowledged to have included a relatively small number of individuals.

CDR1 SGHRS and CDR2 YFSETQ are derived from the germline V gene. Relative to germline, V is missing 0 bases and J is missing 2 bases, with 5 bases of the junction outside any gene match. The CDR3 runs 15 amino acids, cysteine and phenylalanine included. The DNA shown is the 45-base CDR3, in frame from base 1. RNA was extracted using the RNeasy kit, and roughly 0.45 to 1 ug of the RNA was reverse transcribed with random hexamers. TCR beta CDR3 regions were amplified with the immunoSEQ multiplex PCR assay covering 54 Vbeta and 13 Jbeta segments. PCR amplification bias was corrected using a synthetic template baseline for primer optimization and computational correction. On the authors' methods: Only productive sequences were kept, with reads annotated to V, D and J genes according to IMGT and analyzed in immunoSEQ Analyzer. Clonality was computed as one minus Shannon entropy normalized by log2 of the number of productive unique sequences. For each patient and control, public and private clones were evaluated within the 100 most prevalent clones. Susac-specific clones were defined as absent from healthy and MS cohorts, around 980 published viral clones and other ImmuneACCESS disease sequences. TCRdb passed the public sequencing reads through fastp at Q25 and MiXCR, retaining productive beta sequences. CDR3 protein duplicates are merged, each entry listing the most common genes and DNA. TCRdb's processing, not the study's, gives the V and J calls here. In this sample the table shows about 280,000 distinct CDR3 sequences, about 85% of which occur a single time. The ten biggest clones cover over 0.09% of the sample.

The chain is encoded by TRBV5-1 joined to TRBJ2-7; 7 central nucleotides agree with TRBD2. Sequencing was done on a sample of CD8+ T cells from PBMCs. The clonotype was recovered from a human donor with multiple sclerosis. The DNA sequence is TGCGCCAGCAGCTTGGGTCTAGCGGCGGCCTACGAGCAGTACTTC. Protein translation: CASSLGLAAAYEQYF.